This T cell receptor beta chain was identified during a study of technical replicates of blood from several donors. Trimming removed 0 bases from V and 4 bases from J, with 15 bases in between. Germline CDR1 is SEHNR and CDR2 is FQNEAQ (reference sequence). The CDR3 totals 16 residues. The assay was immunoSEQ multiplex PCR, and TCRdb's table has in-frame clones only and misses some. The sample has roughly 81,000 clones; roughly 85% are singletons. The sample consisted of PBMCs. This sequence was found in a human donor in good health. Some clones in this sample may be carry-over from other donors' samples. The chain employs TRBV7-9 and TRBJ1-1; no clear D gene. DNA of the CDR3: TGTGCCAGCAGCTTAGCGGGAGCTAAAAGCGGCACTGAAGCTTTCTTT. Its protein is CASSLAGAKSGTEAFF.